The next 2 T cell receptor beta chains were all read from a single sample in a study of CXCR3-negative and CXCR3-positive naive CD8 T cells. General study points: Hydrophobicity was higher for TRB CDR3s found in CXCR3-positive naive cells than in CXCR3-negative naive cells.

All TRB cDNA libraries came from 5' RACE performed with UMI labels. TCRdb processed the 5' RACE reads again and assigns one entry to each CDR3 protein, with no DNA. The sample holds some 100,000 distinct CDR3 sequences. Antigens of these TCRs are unknown. Sequencing was done on a sample of naive CXCR3+ CD8+ T cells from blood. Subset reported: CD45RO-CCR7+CD27+CD95- naive CD8+ T cells expressing CXCR3 (TNR3+). Receptor source: a human donor in good health. Some clones in this sample may be carry-over from other donors' samples.

The J gene is TRBJ1-5, the V gene TRBV15. This CDR3 region has 15 residues. CDR1 and CDR2 from the germline V gene are LNHNV and YYDKDF (reference sequence). This CDR3 reads CATSRGGGNDQPQHF.

This chain joins TRBV12-3 or TRBV12-4 and TRBJ2-7; the D call from TCRdb, TRBD1, cannot be confirmed without DNA. The CDR3 runs 15 residues. The CDR3 here is CASAPQFSGSHEQYF.